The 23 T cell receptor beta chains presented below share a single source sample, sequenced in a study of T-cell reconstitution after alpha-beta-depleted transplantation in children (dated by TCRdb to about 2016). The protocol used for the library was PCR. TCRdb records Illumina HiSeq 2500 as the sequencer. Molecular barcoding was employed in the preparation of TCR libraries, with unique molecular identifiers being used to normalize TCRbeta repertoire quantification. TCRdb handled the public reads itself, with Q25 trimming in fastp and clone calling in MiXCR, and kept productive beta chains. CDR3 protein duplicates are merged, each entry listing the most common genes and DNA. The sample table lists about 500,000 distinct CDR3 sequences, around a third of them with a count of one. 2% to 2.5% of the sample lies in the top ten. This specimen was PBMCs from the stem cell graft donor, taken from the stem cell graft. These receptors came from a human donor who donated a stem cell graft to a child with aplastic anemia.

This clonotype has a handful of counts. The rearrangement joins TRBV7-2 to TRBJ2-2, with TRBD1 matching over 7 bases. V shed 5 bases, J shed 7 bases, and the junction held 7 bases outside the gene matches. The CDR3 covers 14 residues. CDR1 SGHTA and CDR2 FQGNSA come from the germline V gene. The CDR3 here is CASSLRQGIGELFF. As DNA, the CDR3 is TGTGCCAGCAGCCTTCGACAGGGAATCGGGGAGCTGTTTTTT.

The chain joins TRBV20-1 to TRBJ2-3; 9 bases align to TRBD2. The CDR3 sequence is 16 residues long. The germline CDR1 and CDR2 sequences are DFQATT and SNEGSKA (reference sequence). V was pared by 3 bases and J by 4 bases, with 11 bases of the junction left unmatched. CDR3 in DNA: TGCAGTGCTAGTGATGGCGGGAGGGCCAGGCCAGATACGCAGTATTTT. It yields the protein CSASDGGRARPDTQYF.

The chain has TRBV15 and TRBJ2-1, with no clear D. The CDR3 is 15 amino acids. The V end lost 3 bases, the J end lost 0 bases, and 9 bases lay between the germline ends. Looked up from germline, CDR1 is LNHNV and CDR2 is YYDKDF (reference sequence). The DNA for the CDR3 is TGTGCCACCAGCAGGCTCACCGGCTCCTACAATGAGCAGTTCTTC. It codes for CATSRLTGSYNEQFF.

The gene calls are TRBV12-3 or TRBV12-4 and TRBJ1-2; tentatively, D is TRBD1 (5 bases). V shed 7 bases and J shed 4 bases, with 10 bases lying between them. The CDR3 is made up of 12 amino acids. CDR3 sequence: CASIQGFYGYTF. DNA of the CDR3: TGTGCCAGCATCCAGGGTTTCTATGGCTACACCTTC.

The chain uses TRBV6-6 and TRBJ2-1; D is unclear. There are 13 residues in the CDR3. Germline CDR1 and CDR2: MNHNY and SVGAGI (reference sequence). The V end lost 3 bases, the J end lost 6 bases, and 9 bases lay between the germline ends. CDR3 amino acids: CASSYNSVNEQFF. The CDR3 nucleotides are TGTGCCAGCAGTTATAATAGTGTCAATGAGCAGTTCTTC.

The chain's CDR3 is CASRGTGASETQYF. The CDR3, as DNA: TGTGCCAGCAGGGGGACAGGGGCTAGCGAGACCCAGTACTTC. The chain is built from TRBV12-3 or TRBV12-4 and TRBJ2-5; 10 nucleotides agree with TRBD1. The junction had 6 bases not matched to a gene; V was cut back by 6 bases and J by 5 bases. The CDR3 runs to 14 residues.

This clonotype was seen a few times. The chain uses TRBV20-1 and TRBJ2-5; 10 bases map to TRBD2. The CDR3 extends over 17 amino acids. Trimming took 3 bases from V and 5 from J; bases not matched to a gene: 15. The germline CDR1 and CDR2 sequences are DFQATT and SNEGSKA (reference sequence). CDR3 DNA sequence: TGCAGTGCTAGCCCCCCCTCCAGCGGGAGGGCCTTTGAGACCCAGTACTTC. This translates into CSASPPSSGRAFETQYF.

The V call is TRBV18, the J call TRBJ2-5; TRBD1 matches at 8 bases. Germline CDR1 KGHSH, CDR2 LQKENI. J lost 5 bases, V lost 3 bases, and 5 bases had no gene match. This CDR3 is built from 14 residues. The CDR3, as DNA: TGTGCCAGCTCACCGGGACAGGTGGGGGAGACCCAGTACTTC. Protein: CASSPGQVGETQYF.

The CDR3 reads CASSYDRGLASPLHF. The DNA for the CDR3 is TGTGCCAGCAGTTATGACAGGGGGCTGGCTTCACCCCTCCACTTT. The rearrangement uses TRBV7-8 and TRBJ1-6, with TRBD1 matching 10 bases. After removal of 6 bases from V and 9 bases from J, the junction contained 8 bases not matched to a gene. The CDR3 consists of 15 residues. Germline lookup yields CDR1 SGHVS and CDR2 FQNEAQ.

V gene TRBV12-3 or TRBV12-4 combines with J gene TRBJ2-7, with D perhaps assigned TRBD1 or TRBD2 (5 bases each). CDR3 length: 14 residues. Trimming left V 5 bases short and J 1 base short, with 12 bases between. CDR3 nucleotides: TGTGCCAGCAGTCCTAAGGGGAGATCCTACGAGCAGTACTTC. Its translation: CASSPKGRSYEQYF.

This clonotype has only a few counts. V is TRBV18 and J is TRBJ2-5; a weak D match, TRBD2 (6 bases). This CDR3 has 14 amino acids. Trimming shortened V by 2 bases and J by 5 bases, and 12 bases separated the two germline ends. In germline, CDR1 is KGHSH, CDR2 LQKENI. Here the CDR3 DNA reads TGTGCCAGCTCACCAACAGGAGGAGGGGAGACCCAGTACTTC. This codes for CASSPTGGGETQYF. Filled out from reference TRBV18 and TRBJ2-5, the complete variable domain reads NAGVMQNPRHLVRRRGQEARLRCSPMKGHSHVYWYRQLPEEGLKFMVYLQKENIIDESGMPKERFSAEFPKEGPSILRIQQVVRGDSAAYFCASSPTGGGETQYFGPGTRLLVL.

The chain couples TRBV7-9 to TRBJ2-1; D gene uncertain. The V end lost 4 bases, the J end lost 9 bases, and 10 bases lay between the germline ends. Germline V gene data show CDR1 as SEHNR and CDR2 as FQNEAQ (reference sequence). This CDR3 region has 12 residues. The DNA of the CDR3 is TGTGCCAGCAGCTCCCAGGATAGTGAGCAGTTCTTC. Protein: CASSSQDSEQFF. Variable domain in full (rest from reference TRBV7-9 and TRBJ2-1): DTGVSQNPRHKITKRGQNVTFRCDPISEHNRLYWYRQTLGQGPEFLTYFQNEAQLEKSRLLSDRFSAERPKGSFSTLEIQRTEQGDSAMYLCASSSQDSEQFFGPGTRLTVL.

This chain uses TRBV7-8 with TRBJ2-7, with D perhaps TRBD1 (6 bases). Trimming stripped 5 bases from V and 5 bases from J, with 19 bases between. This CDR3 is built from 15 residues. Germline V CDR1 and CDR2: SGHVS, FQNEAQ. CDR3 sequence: CASSTATGTRNEQYF. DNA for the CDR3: TGTGCCAGCAGCACTGCAACCGGGACAAGAAACGAGCAGTACTTC.

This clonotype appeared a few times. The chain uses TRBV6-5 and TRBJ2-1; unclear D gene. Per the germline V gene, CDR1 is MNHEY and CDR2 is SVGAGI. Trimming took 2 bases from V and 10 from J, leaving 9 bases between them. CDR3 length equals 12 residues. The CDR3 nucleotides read TGTGCCAGCAGTTACATTAAAGGGGAGCAGTTCTTC. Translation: CASSYIKGEQFF.

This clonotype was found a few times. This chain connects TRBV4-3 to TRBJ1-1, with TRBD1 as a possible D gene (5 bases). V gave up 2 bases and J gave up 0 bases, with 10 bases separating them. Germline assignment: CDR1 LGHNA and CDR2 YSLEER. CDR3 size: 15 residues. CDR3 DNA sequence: TGCGCCAGCAGCCAACAGGGAATAGTGAACACTGAAGCTTTCTTT. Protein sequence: CASSQQGIVNTEAFF.

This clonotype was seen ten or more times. The CDR3 region is CASSPPGTPQHF. The CDR3 region has the DNA TGTGCCAGCAGCCCCCCGGGCACGCCCCAGCATTTT. The V and J genes are TRBV12-3 or TRBV12-4 and TRBJ1-5, with D hard to call. Trimming left V 6 bases short and J 9 bases short, with 12 bases between. The CDR3 runs 12 residues.

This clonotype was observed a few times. CDR3 nucleotide sequence: TGTGCCACCGGCAGGGGGTACACCGGGGAGCTGTTTTTT. Protein: CATGRGYTGELFF. The chain employs TRBV6-2 or TRBV6-3 and TRBJ2-2; the match to TRBD1 covers 7 bases. V was pared by 10 bases and J by 3 bases, with 5 bases of the junction left unmatched. The CDR3 loop spans 13 amino acids. Germline lookup yields CDR1 MNHEY and CDR2 SVGEGT.

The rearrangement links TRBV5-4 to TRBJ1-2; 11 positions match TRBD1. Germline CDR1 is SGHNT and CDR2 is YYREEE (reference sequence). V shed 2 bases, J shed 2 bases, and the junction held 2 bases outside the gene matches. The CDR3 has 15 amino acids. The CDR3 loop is CASSFRDRGNYGYTF. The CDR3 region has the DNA TGTGCCAGCAGCTTCCGGGACAGGGGGAACTATGGCTACACCTTC.

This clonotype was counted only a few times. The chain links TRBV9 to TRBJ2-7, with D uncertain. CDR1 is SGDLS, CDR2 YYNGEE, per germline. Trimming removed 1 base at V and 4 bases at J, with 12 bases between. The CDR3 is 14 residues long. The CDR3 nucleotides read TGTGCCAGCAGCGTACGACCAGCTGGATACGAGCAGTACTTC. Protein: CASSVRPAGYEQYF. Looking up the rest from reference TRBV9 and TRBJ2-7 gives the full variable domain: DSGVTQTPKHLITATGQRVTLRCSPRSGDLSVYWYQQSLDQGLQFLIQYYNGEERAKGNILERFSAQQFPDLHSELNLSSLELGDSALYFCASSVRPAGYEQYFGPGTRLTVT.

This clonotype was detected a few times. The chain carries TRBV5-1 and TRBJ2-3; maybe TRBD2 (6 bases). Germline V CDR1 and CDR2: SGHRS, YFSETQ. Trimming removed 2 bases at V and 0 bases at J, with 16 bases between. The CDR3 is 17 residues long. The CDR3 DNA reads TGCGCCAGCAGCTTACTCCCCGGGAGCTCTAGCACAGATACGCAGTATTTT. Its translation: CASSLLPGSSSTDTQYF.

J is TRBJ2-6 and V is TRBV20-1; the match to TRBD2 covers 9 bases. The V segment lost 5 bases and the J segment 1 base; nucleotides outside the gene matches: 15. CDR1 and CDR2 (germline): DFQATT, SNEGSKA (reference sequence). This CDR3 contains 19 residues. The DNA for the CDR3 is TGCAGTGCTCGTCATCTTTGGACTAGCGTTTCGTCTGGGGCCAACGTCCTGACTTTC. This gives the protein CSARHLWTSVSSGANVLTF.

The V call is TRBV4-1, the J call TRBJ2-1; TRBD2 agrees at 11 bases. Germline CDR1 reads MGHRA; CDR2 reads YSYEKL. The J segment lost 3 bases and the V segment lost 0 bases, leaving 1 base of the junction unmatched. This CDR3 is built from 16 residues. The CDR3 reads CASSQETSGSYNEQFF. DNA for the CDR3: TGCGCCAGCAGCCAAGAAACTAGCGGGAGCTACAATGAGCAGTTCTTC.

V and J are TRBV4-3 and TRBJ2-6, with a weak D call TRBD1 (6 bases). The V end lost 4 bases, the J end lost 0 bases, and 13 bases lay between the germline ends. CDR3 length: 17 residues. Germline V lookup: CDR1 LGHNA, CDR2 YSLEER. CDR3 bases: TGCGCCAGCAGCCCAGGGGCGGGTTTCTCTGGGGCCAACGTCCTGACTTTC. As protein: CASSPGAGFSGANVLTF.